Here is one TCR beta chain with its context. Its antigen is not known. The record originates from a study of T cells after yellow fever vaccination. Study summary: Preparation of fractions with low cell numbers was performed using SMART-Seq v4 Ultra Low Input.

Study findings and constraints: The secondary T-cell response peaked on day 5, not day 15, but was weaker. Although most clonotypes did not, a small share appeared in both CD4 and CD8 compartments.

In germline, CDR1 is SGHRS, CDR2 YFSETQ. The ends were cut back, 1 base at V and 6 bases at J, with 16 bases in the middle. The CDR3 covers 15 residues. Production of TCR cDNA was by 5'RACE template switching, which also added a universal primer site and UMIs. Via MiXCR, TCRdb re-called the 5' RACE reads, giving one row per CDR3 protein. The profile shows some 350,000 distinct CDR3 sequences, approximately 4% of them singletons. This receptor was obtained from a young man who received the YFV17D yellow fever vaccine. The sample consisted of PBMCs, taken 5 days after the yellow fever booster vaccination. V gene TRBV5-1 combines with J gene TRBJ1-2; perhaps TRBD1 as D (5 bases). The CDR3 DNA sequence: TGCGCCAGCAGCTTGTTTACCCCCGGGACGGATGGCTACACCTTC. Its translation: CASSLFTPGTDGYTF.